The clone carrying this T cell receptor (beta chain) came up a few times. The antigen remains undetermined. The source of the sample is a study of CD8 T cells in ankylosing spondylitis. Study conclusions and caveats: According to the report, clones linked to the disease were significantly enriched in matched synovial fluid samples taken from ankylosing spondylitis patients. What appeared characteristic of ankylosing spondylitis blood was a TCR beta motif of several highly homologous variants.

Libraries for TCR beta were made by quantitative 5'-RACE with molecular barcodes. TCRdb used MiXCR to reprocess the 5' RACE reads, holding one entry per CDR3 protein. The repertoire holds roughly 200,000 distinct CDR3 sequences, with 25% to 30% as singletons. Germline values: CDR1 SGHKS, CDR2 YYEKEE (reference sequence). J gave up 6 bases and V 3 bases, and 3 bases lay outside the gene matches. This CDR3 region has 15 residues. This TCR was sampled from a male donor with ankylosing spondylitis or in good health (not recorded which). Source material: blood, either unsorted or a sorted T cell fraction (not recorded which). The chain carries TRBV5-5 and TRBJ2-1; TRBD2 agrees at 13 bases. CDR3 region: CASSWTSGSFNEQFF. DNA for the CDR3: TGTGCCAGCAGCTGGACTAGCGGGAGTTTCAATGAGCAGTTCTTC.